Shown below are 7 T cell receptor beta chains from a single sample sequenced in a study of shared T cell receptors in the human thymus. Sequencing was performed with immunoSEQ multiplex PCR; in TCRdb, only in-frame clones are kept and a portion is missing. The data contain roughly 700,000 clones, 88% of them seen just once; the ten biggest clones take up about 0.01%. These sequences were also reported in another study, on human thymus T cells.

Sequencing was performed on thymocytes. The receptor source for this set is a boy younger than two with a congenital heart defect.

The rearrangement uses TRBV1 and TRBJ1-5. TRBV1 is marked as a pseudogene. The CDR3 length is 13 residues. The CDR3 coding sequence is TGCACCAGCAGTCCGACTTCAAATCAGCCCCAGCATTTT. It encodes CTSSPTSNQPQHF.

This chain uses TRBV7-2 with TRBJ1-5; no clear D. Germline V CDR1 and CDR2: SGHTA, FQGNSA. This CDR3 region has 15 residues. Deletions cut 1 base from V and 4 bases from J, with 11 bases between. The CDR3 bases are TGTGCCAGCAGCTTAGGACACGTTTCTAATCAGCCCCAGCATTTT. The encoded protein is CASSLGHVSNQPQHF.

The chain uses TRBV5-4 and TRBJ2-1; the D gene is possibly TRBD2 (6 bases). CDR3 length equals 14 residues. V was pared by 2 bases and J by 10 bases, with 16 bases between. Germline CDR1 is SGHNT and CDR2 is YYREEE (reference sequence). The CDR3 coding sequence is TGTGCCAGCAGCTTCCTTAGCGGAGAGGGGGAGCAGTTCTTC. This gives the protein CASSFLSGEGEQFF.

V is TRBV30 and J is TRBJ2-6; 7 nucleotides line up with TRBD2. V lost 0 bases to trimming and J lost 2 bases; unmatched junction nucleotides: 1. This CDR3 has 15 residues. Germline CDR1 is GTSNPN and CDR2 is SVGIG (reference sequence). The CDR3 loop reads CAWSVGGTGANVLTF. The CDR3 nucleotides are TGTGCCTGGAGTGTCGGGGGGACTGGGGCCAACGTCCTGACTTTC.

This clone was picked up one time. The V gene is TRBV2, the J gene TRBJ1-1; D ambiguous. V shed 6 bases and J shed 1 base, with 12 bases lying between them. This CDR3 comprises 14 residues. Germline values: CDR1 SNHLY, CDR2 FYNNEI. The CDR3 DNA reads TGTGCCAGCAGCTCGAGCGTGGGGAACACTGAAGCTTTCTTT. Its translation: CASSSSVGNTEAFF. Drawing the rest from reference TRBV2 and TRBJ1-1, the complete variable domain is EPEVTQTPSHQVTQMGQEVILRCVPISNHLYFYWYRQILGQKVEFLVSFYNNEISEKSEIFDDQFSVERPDGSNFTLKIRSTKLEDSAMYFCASSSSVGNTEAFFGQGTRLTVV.

The chain combines TRBV7-2 with TRBJ2-5, with 9 bases identical to TRBD1. Germline V lookup: CDR1 SGHTA, CDR2 FQGNSA. This CDR3 is built from 15 residues. Trimming removed 5 bases from V and 5 bases from J; junction bases left unmatched: 9. As DNA, the CDR3 is TGTGCCAGCAGCGAAAAACAGGGGGCGGGGGAGACCCAGTACTTC. It is translated as CASSEKQGAGETQYF.

This clone has a single count. This chain connects TRBV15 to TRBJ2-1; 9 bases are a match to TRBD2. Germline trimming cut 8 bases from V and 4 bases from J; bases unmatched to any gene: 9. This CDR3 has 15 amino acids. Germline CDR1 and CDR2: LNHNV and YYDKDF (reference sequence). The CDR3 DNA reads as TGTGCCACCCTCCCAGAGACTAGCGGATACAATGAGCAGTTCTTC. It specifies CATLPETSGYNEQFF.